This T cell receptor (beta chain) was profiled in a study of T cell changes during pregnancy in multiple sclerosis. TCRdb's table, derived via immunoSEQ multiplex PCR, lists solely in-frame clones and lacks some. Altogether approximately 62,000 clones are present, just over 90% being singletons, with the ten largest covering around 4%. Germline assignment: CDR1 SGDLS and CDR2 YYNGEE. The CDR3 has 15 residues. V lost 0 bases to trimming and J lost 3 bases, with 10 bases between them. This clonotype was obtained from a female donor with multiple sclerosis, enrolled in a pregnancy study. This sequence joins TRBV9 and TRBJ1-5; the D is unclear. Here the sequenced sample was CD8+ T cells from peripheral blood mononuclear cells, taken in the second trimester of pregnancy. CDR3 bases: TGTGCCAGCAGCGTAGATGGGCAGGACAATCAGCCCCAGCATTTT. Its protein is CASSVDGQDNQPQHF.